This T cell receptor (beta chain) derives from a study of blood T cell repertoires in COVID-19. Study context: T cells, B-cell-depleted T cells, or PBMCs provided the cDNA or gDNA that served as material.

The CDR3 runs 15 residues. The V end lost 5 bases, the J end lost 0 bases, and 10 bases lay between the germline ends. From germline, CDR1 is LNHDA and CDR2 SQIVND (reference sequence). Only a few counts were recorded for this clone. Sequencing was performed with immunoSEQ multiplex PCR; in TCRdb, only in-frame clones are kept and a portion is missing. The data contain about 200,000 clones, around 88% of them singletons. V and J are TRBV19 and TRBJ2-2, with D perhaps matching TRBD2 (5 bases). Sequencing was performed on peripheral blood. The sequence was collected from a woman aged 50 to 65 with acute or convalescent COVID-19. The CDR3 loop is CASSRAGPNTGELFF. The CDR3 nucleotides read TGTGCCAGTAGTCGTGCGGGCCCGAACACCGGGGAGCTGTTTTTT.